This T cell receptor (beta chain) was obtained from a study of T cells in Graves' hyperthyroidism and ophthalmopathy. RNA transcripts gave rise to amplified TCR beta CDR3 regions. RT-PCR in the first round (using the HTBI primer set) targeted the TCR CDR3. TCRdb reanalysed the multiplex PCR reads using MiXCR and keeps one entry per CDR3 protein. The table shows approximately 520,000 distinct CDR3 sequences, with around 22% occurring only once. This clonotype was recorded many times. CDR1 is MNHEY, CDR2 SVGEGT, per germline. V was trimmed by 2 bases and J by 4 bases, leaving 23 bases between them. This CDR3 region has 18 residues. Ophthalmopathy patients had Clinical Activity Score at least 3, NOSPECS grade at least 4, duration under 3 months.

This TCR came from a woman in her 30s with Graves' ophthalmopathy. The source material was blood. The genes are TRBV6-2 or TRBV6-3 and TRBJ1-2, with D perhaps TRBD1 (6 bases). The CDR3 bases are TGTGCCAGCAGTTACGGTCTGGGTGGTTACAGGGTTCTCTATGGCTACACCTTC. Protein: CASSYGLGGYRVLYGYTF.